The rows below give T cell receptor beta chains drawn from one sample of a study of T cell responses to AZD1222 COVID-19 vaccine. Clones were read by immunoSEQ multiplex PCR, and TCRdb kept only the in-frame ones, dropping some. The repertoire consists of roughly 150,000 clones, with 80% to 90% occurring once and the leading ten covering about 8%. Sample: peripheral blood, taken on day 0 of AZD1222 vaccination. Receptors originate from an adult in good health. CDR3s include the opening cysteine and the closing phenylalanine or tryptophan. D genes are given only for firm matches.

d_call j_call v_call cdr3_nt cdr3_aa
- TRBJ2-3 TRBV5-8 TGTGCCAGCAGCTGGGGGTCGGGGACGCAGTATTTT CASSWGSGTQYF
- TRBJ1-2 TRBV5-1 TGCGCCAGCAGCTTTGGGGGCAACAACTATGGCTACACCTTC CASSFGGNNYGYTF
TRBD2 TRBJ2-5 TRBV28 TGTGCCAGCAGCATTAGCGGGTCCTCTGAGACCCAGTACTTC CASSISGSSETQYF
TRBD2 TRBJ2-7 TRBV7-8 TGTGCCAGCAGTTTGGGGCGGGGGGGCTACGAGCAGTACTTC CASSLGRGGYEQYF
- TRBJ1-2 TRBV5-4 TGTGCCAGCAGCGAGACAGCTAACTATGGCTACACCTTC CASSETANYGYTF
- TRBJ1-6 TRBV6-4 TGTGCCAGCAGTACGACAGAAAATTCACCCCTCCACTTT CASSTTENSPLHF
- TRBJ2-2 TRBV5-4 TGTGCCAGCAGCTCGACAGGCCTCACCGGGGAGCTGTTTTTT CASSSTGLTGELFF
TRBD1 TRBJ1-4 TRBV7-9 TGTGCCAGCAGCGCCGCCTTCGGGACAGGGAGCTATGGAGAAAAACTGTTTTTT CASSAAFGTGSYGEKLFF
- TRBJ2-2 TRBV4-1 TGCGCCAGCAGCCCAGAACAGGGAAACACCGGGGAGCTGTTTTTT CASSPEQGNTGELFF
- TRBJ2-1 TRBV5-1 TGCGCCAGCAGCCCGCCGGGAGCCCTAGGAGGTGAGCAGTTCTTC CASSPPGALGGEQFF
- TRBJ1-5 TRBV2 TGTGCCAGCACCGACCGGGAGCCTAGCAATCAGCCCCAGCATTTT CASTDREPSNQPQHF
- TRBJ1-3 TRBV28 TGTGCCAGCAGTCCGGTCTCTGGAAACACCATATATTTT CASSPVSGNTIYF
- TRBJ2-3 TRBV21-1 TGTGCCAGCACCCTTACGGGAGCGCCCACAGATACGCAGTATTTT CASTLTGAPTDTQYF
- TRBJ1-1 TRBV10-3 TGTGCCATCAGTCAGGGAGGAGTGGTATATAACACTGAAGCTTTCTTT CAISQGGVVYNTEAFF
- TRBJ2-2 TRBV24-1 TGTGCCACCAGTCCAGAGAACACCGGGGAGCTGTTTTTT CATSPENTGELFF
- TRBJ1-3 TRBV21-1 TGTGCCAGCAGCAAAGAGGAGGGGTATAGTATCTCTGGAAACACCATATATTTT CASSKEEGYSISGNTIYF
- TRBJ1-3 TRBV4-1 TGCGCCAGCACCTCGTCGGGGCAGGGCTCTGGAAACACCATATATTTT CASTSSGQGSGNTIYF
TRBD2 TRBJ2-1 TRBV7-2 TGTGCCAGCAGCTCAAGGCTAGCGGGCCTCTACAATGAGCAGTTCTTC CASSSRLAGLYNEQFF
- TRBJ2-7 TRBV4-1 TGCGCCACCGGCCCGAGAGCGGGCAACGAGCAGTACTTC CATGPRAGNEQYF
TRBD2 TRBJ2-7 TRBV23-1 TGCGCCAGCAGTCAATACTGGCGGGTAGCGGGAGGGCCCGGCGAGCAGTACTTC CASSQYWRVAGGPGEQYF
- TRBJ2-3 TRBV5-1 TGCGCCAGCAGCTTGGGGGCGGGGGATACGCAGTATTTT CASSLGAGDTQYF
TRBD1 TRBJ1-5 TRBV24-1 TGTGCCACCAGTGATCAGGGGGGGACGCCCCAGCATTTT CATSDQGGTPQHF
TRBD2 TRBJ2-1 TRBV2 TGTGCCAGTTCTAGCGGGAGAGGCTCCTACAATGAGCAGTTCTTC CASSSGRGSYNEQFF
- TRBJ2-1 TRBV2 TGTGCCAGCACCCCAGTCTGGGGGGCTGAGCAGTTCTTC CASTPVWGAEQFF
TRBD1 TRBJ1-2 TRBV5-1 TGCGCCAGCAGCTTGGCGACAGGGTTTCTCCTCGACTATGGCTACACCTTC CASSLATGFLLDYGYTF
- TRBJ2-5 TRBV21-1 TGTGCCAGCAGCAGAAAAGGGTTCGGAGAGACCCAGTACTTC CASSRKGFGETQYF
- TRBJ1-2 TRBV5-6 TGTGCCAGCAGCTTGCCGGGGGGCGCGGGCTACACCTTC CASSLPGGAGYTF
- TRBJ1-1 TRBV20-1 TGCAGTGCTAGTCCAGCAACAGGGCTGGGGACTGAAGCTTTCTTT CSASPATGLGTEAFF
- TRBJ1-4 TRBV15 TGTGCCACCAGCAGACAAACGGGGGGCGAAAAACTGTTTTTT CATSRQTGGEKLFF
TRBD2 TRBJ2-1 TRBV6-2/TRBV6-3 TGTGCCAGCAGTTTACTAGCGGCTACCTACAATGAGCAGTTCTTC CASSLLAATYNEQFF
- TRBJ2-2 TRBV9 TGTGCCAGCAGCGTAGAATCGGGGCGAGGGACCGGGGAGCTGTTTTTT CASSVESGRGTGELFF
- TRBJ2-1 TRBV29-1 TGCAGCGTTGGACCTCAGGTTAATGAGCAGTTCTTC CSVGPQVNEQFF